The 9 T cell receptor beta chains presented below share a single source sample, sequenced in a study of T cell repertoires and HLA-DP antigens. Their antigens remain unidentified. The protocol was immunoSEQ multiplex PCR, while the TCRdb copy is restricted to in-frame clones and leaves out a portion. The table has over 60,000 clones, about four fifths seen once; the top ten hold around 1.6%. What was sequenced was CD4+ T cells from PBMCs. These receptor sequences come from a man aged 60 to 75 in good health and CMV-seronegative.

The CDR3 region is CASSPGRSFYGYTF. The CDR3 DNA reads as TGTGCCAGCAGCCCAGGTCGTAGCTTCTATGGCTACACCTTC. J is TRBJ1-2 and V is TRBV7-9, with D unclear. This CDR3 comprises 14 residues. The ends were cut back, 5 bases at V and 4 bases at J, with 14 bases in the middle. Germline V gives CDR1 SEHNR, CDR2 FQNEAQ (reference sequence).

V and J are TRBV7-3 and TRBJ2-3; D ambiguous. With 3 bases removed from V and 0 bases from J, the gap between germline ends came to 7 bases. The CDR3 consists of 14 residues. Per germline, CDR1 SGHTA and CDR2 FQGTGA. In DNA, the CDR3 is TGTGCCAGCAGCTTCGGACCTAGCACAGATACGCAGTATTTT. Protein: CASSFGPSTDTQYF.

The rearrangement joins TRBV30 to TRBJ2-5; D is possibly TRBD1 (5 bases). Germline CDR1 is GTSNPN and CDR2 is SVGIG (reference sequence). V was shortened by 2 bases and J by 0 bases, with 7 bases between the two germline ends. The CDR3 contains 13 residues. CDR3 in amino acids: CAWSKGYQETQYF. CDR3 coding DNA: TGTGCCTGGAGTAAGGGGTACCAAGAGACCCAGTACTTC.

The CDR3 loop reads CASSADRGGNQPQHF. In DNA, the CDR3 is TGTGCCAGCAGTGCGGACAGGGGGGGCAATCAGCCCCAGCATTTT. This sequence joins TRBV2 and TRBJ1-5; 10 bases map to TRBD1. The J segment lost 2 bases and the V segment lost 4 bases, leaving 2 bases of the junction unmatched. The CDR3 contains 15 residues. Germline lookup yields CDR1 SNHLY and CDR2 FYNNEI.

The chain has TRBV27 and TRBJ2-5; maybe TRBD2 (6 bases). The closer fit of TRBJ2-7 to the DNA end suggests the J call may be wrong. CDR1 and CDR2 from the germline V gene are MNHEY and SMNVEV (reference sequence). CDR3 size: 14 residues. CDR3 coding DNA: TGTGCCAGCAGTTTGGAGGGACCCCTCTACGAGCAGTACTTC. Amino acid sequence: CASSLEGPLYEQYF.

The rearrangement links TRBV5-6 to TRBJ2-7; the D gene is possibly TRBD2 (6 bases). The CDR3 length is 15 residues. V was pared by 4 bases and J by 4 bases, with 18 bases between. Germline assignment: CDR1 SGHDT and CDR2 YYEEEE. In DNA, the CDR3 is TGTGCCAGCAGCCGCCGCGGGACGGAGAATTACGAGCAGTACGTC. Translated: CASSRRGTENYEQYV.

The chain carries TRBV5-1 and TRBJ2-3; TRBD1 might be the D (5 bases). In germline, CDR1 is SGHRS, CDR2 YFSETQ. The CDR3 is made up of 16 amino acids. Trimming pared 4 bases from V and 0 bases from J, leaving 15 bases between. CDR3 DNA: TGCGCCAGCAGCCTCCGACAGTCCTCGAGCACAGATACGCAGTATTTT. Translation gives CASSLRQSSSTDTQYF.

CDR3: CASSVLAGGRNEQFF. CDR3 DNA: TGTGCCAGCAGCGTGCTAGCGGGAGGAAGAAATGAGCAGTTCTTC. The V gene is TRBV11-2, the J gene TRBJ2-1, with 11 bases matching TRBD2. Looked up from germline, CDR1 is SGHAT and CDR2 is FQNNGV. Trimming took 5 bases from V and 7 from J; bases not matched to a gene: 7. CDR3 size: 15 residues.

The chain carries TRBV5-5 and TRBJ1-5; perhaps TRBD1 as D (5 bases). Trimming stripped 0 bases from V and 7 bases from J, with 8 bases between. Germline V gene data show CDR1 as SGHKS and CDR2 as YYEKEE (reference sequence). The CDR3 consists of 13 residues. DNA of the CDR3: TGTGCCAGCAGCTTGGGTGGGGACCAGCCCCAGCATTTT. Protein sequence: CASSLGGDQPQHF.